What follows is one TCR beta chain and its context. Its antigen is undetermined. These data belong to a study of OX40 agonist ivuxolimab in advanced cancers. Study-level information: Patients were dosed intravenously with ivuxolimab at 0.01 to 10 mg/kg every 2 weeks. Of the participants, under 50% had some prior anti-PD-1, anti-PD-L1 or anti-CTLA-4 therapy, which was allowed. The study, taken as a whole, reports: Patients who responded partially at 0.1-3.0 mg/kg showed clonal expansion ranking among the lowest. Clonal expansion was seen in CD4+ and CD8+ blood T cells by week 6 at 0.1 to 3.0 mg/kg.

The CDR3 has 14 residues. V trimming: 4 bases; J trimming: 9 bases; junction bases outside the gene matches: 7. Germline CDR1 reads MNHEY; CDR2 reads SMNVEV (reference sequence). Profiling relied on immunoSEQ multiplex PCR, and the TCRdb table lists in-frame clones only, not all of them. Of 40,000 to 60,000 clones listed, about nine tenths are singletons. The sequence was obtained from an adult with an advanced solid tumor such as melanoma, head and neck, liver or kidney cancer. The chain joins TRBV27 to TRBJ1-3, with 9 nucleotides matching TRBD1. Source: CD4+ or CD8+ T cells sorted from blood, taken in a trial of the OX40 agonist ivuxolimab. The CDR3 reads CASSSADRGGTIYF. CDR3 DNA sequence: TGTGCCAGCAGTTCCGCGGACAGGGGAGGCACCATATATTTT.